A selection of T cell receptor beta chains follows, all from one sample in a study of primary melanoma T cells and metastatic recurrence. TCRdb's copy holds only in-frame clones and misses some; the assay was immunoSEQ multiplex PCR. The sample includes about 130 clones, 65% to 85% of them seen just once. The sequenced material came from melanoma tumor tissue. These receptors came from a human donor with melanoma. CDR3s include the opening cysteine and the closing phenylalanine or tryptophan. The D gene is left open where the match is weak. Clone size is shown for a subset of rows, as once, few, many or a class of expanded clone.

V	size	J	D	DNA	CDR3
TRBV29-1	.	TRBJ2-7	TRBD2	TGCAGCGTTGAGGGGAGCGGGACCCGCTCCTACGAGCAGTACTTC	CSVEGSGTRSYEQYF
TRBV23-1	few	TRBJ2-7	TRBD2	TGCGCCAGCAGCCCCCGTCTACTAGCGGGGTCCTACGAGCAGTACTTC	CASSPRLLAGSYEQYF
TRBV6-8	.	TRBJ1-3	TRBD1	TGTGCCATCAGTTCCTCCGGGACAGGGGTCGGAGTCACTGGAAACACCATATATTTT	CAISSSGTGVGVTGNTIYF
TRBV7-8	.	TRBJ2-2	.	TGTGCCAGCCAAGGGCGCAACACCGGGGAGCTGTTTTTT	CASQGRNTGELFF
TRBV11-3	.	TRBJ2-5	.	TGTGCCAGCAGCTTGGTAGGAGGGACAGATCAAGAGACCCAGTACTTC	CASSLVGGTDQETQYF
TRBV28	.	TRBJ1-1	.	TGTGCCAGCAGCTTAAACAGGGAGACTGAAGCTTTTTTT	CASSLNRETEAFF
TRBV18	.	TRBJ2-7	.	TGTGCCAGCTCACCACGGCAGCAGTACGAGCAGTACTTC	CASSPRQQYEQYF
TRBV7-1	.	TRBJ1-4	.	TGTGCCAGCAGCGCCGGTTGGGCTAATGAAAAACTGTTTTTT	CASSAGWANEKLFF
TRBV11-3	.	TRBJ2-7	.	TGTGCCAGCAGCCCCGACAGGAGAGCCTCCTACGAGCAGTACTTC	CASSPDRRASYEQYF
TRBV6-4	.	TRBJ1-3	.	TGTGCCAGCAGCCTCGGAAACACCATATATTTT	CASSLGNTIYF
TRBV19	.	TRBJ1-3	TRBD1	TGTGCCAGTAGTAGATGGACAGGCCAGCGCTCTGGAAACACCATATATTTT	CASSRWTGQRSGNTIYF
TRBV6-8	.	TRBJ2-1	.	TGTGCCAGCAGCCCTGGTCTAGAGATTCACAATGAGCAGTTCTTC	CASSPGLEIHNEQFF
TRBV10-3	once	TRBJ1-5	.	TGTGCCATCAGTGAGTCCTACACCAATCAGCCCCAGCATTTT	CAISESYTNQPQHF
TRBV18	.	TRBJ2-5	.	TGTGCCAGCTCAGGCACTGGGGAGACCCAGTACTTC	CASSGTGETQYF
TRBV11-3	.	TRBJ2-1	.	TGTGCCAGCAGCTTGGGGGGCGGGACATATTACAATGAGCAGTTCTTC	CASSLGGGTYYNEQFF
TRBV14	.	TRBJ2-1	TRBD2	TGTGCCAGCAGCCAAGCGGGGACTACGGTAATGTACAATGAGCAGTTCTTC	CASSQAGTTVMYNEQFF
TRBV6-8	.	TRBJ2-7	.	TGTGCCAGCAGACAGGACGACTCCTACGAGCAGTACTTC	CASRQDDSYEQYF
TRBV28	.	TRBJ2-1	.	TGTGCCAGCAGACCCGGACTTACCCTATACAATGAGCAGTTCTTC	CASRPGLTLYNEQFF
TRBV23-1	.	TRBJ1-5	.	TGCGCCAGCAGTCATCCAGCCGCGGAGAATCAGCCCCAGCATTTT	CASSHPAAENQPQHF
TRBV18	.	TRBJ2-6	.	TGTGCCAGCTCACCGTTTATTGGAGGGGGCTCTGGGGCCAACGTCCTGACTTTC	CASSPFIGGGSGANVLTF
TRBV11-3	once	TRBJ1-1	.	TGTGCCAGCAGCGGGGAGCCTAACATGAACACTGAAGCTTTCTTT	CASSGEPNMNTEAFF
TRBV5-1	.	TRBJ2-6	.	TGCGCCAGCAGCTTGATGGCATCTGGGGCCAACGTCCTGACTTTC	CASSLMASGANVLTF
TRBV29-1	.	TRBJ2-2	.	TGCAGTGCGGCCCGGGGAAACACCGGGGAGCTGTTTTTT	CSAARGNTGELFF
TRBV23-1	.	TRBJ2-1	.	TGCGCCAGCAGCCAAGGTTGGTTTACTAGCCCTTACAATGAGCAGTTCTTC	CASSQGWFTSPYNEQFF
TRBV6-8	.	TRBJ2-5	.	TGTGCCAGCAGTTATACCTTTTGGGGGACGGAGACCCAGTACTTC	CASSYTFWGTETQYF
TRBV10-2	.	TRBJ1-1	.	TGCGCCAGCAGTGAGTCACGGAACACTGAAGCTTTCTTT	CASSESRNTEAFF
TRBV6-8	.	TRBJ2-5	.	TGTGCCAGCAGTAGAGACCCCGGACTGGTACAAGAGACCCAGTACTTC	CASSRDPGLVQETQYF
TRBV11-3	few	TRBJ1-5	.	TGTGCCAGCAGCTTGGAACAGGGCGGCAATCAGCCCCAGCATTTT	CASSLEQGGNQPQHF
TRBV6-8	.	TRBJ2-7	.	TGTGCCAGCAGTCCCGGAACAGGTCGGTACGAGCAGTACTTC	CASSPGTGRYEQYF
TRBV11-3	few	TRBJ1-4	TRBD1	TGTGCCAGCAGCATAGTAGGACAGGGGGCCCTTAATGAAAAACTGTTTTTT	CASSIVGQGALNEKLFF
TRBV28	.	TRBJ2-3	TRBD2	TGTGCCAGCAGCTTCCTAGCGGGAGGGCGCGGAGATACGCAGTATTTT	CASSFLAGGRGDTQYF
TRBV28	.	TRBJ2-1	TRBD2	TGTGCCAGCAGTTTTAGCGGGAGTCGTCTAAGGAAAAGGAATGAGCAGTTCTTC	CASSFSGSRLRKRNEQFF
TRBV5-4	.	TRBJ2-7	TRBD2	TGTGCCAGCAGCTTCCCGGGACTAGCATACGAGCAGTACTTC	CASSFPGLAYEQYF
TRBV29-1	.	TRBJ2-1	.	TGCAGCGTTGCCTCGGCGGGGTTCGGCAATGAGCAGTTCTTC	CSVASAGFGNEQFF
TRBV28	.	TRBJ2-3	.	TGTGCCAGCAGGCCGTCGGGTTTCGCAGATACGCAGTATTTT	CASRPSGFADTQYF
TRBV18	.	TRBJ2-3	.	TGTGCCAGCTCATCGCCAGGTACAGATACGCAGTATTTT	CASSSPGTDTQYF
TRBV10-3	.	TRBJ2-7	.	TGTGCCATCAGTGAGTCGCGGCTGGGTACCGAGCAGTACTTC	CAISESRLGTEQYF
TRBV15	.	TRBJ1-2	TRBD1	TGTGCCACCAGCAGTCCAGGGACAGGTCACTATGGCTACACCTTC	CATSSPGTGHYGYTF